The entry that follows covers one TCR beta chain sequence. This clonotype was seen at least ten times. Its binding antigen is unknown. No much larger clone is present one base from it, and per-base qualities are unavailable. The CDR3 has 14 amino acids, counting the end cysteine and phenylalanine. Only the CDR3 DNA stays, 42 bases, in frame from base 1. V and J lose 2 bases and 4 bases, and a span of 9 bases separates them. Based on the germline V gene, the CDR1 and CDR2 sequences are SGHTA and FQGNSA. Sequencing was carried out with an Illumina HiSeq 1500. TCRdb passed the public sequencing reads through fastp at Q25 and MiXCR, retaining productive beta sequences. When rows share a CDR3 protein, they turn into one entry using the most common DNA and genes. This sample holds some 250,000 distinct CDR3 sequences; roughly 10% were observed only once. The top ten clonotypes cover about 16% of the sample.

This entry is derived from a study of T cell repertoires in cytomegalovirus infection (dated by TCRdb to the late 2010s). About the full investigation: Donor HLA type was relevant to the analysis, because carriage of CMV infection together with the matching HLA type was indicated by public TCR beta signatures. Paper-wide results and their limitations: Cumulative frequency of public TCR beta family members discriminated carriers of CMV infection plus the relevant HLA type in this cohort and an independent approximately 340-donor cohort. The ex vivo response was dominated by HLA-C-restricted CMV-specific TCR beta clonotypes, which also provided the single most frequent clonotype in two of eight donors.

Input material: PBMCs. The V and J genes are TRBV7-2 and TRBJ1-5; the D segment cannot be called with confidence. This receptor was obtained from a human donor in good health (CMV status not recorded). Some clones in this sample may be carry-over from other donors' samples. The DNA is TGTGCCAGCAGCTTATTTACCAGTAATCAGCCCCAGCATTTT. This codes for CASSLFTSNQPQHF.